Shown below are 25 T cell receptor beta chains from a single sample sequenced in a study of CD8+ T cells in alopecia areata. Combined cutaneous lymph node cells underwent sorting by CD4, CD8alpha, NKG2D, NKG2ACE and additional markers. Extraction of RNA preceded its reverse transcription into cDNA, which served as the sequencing template. Sequencing used immunoSEQ multiplex PCR; TCRdb keeps in-frame clones, though not all of them. There are 270,000 or so clones in the sample, none observed a single time. Sequencing was carried out using CD4+ T cells sorted from a lymph node. The source of these receptors is a C3H/HeJ mouse with alopecia areata. Strain MHC haplotype: H2-k.

This clone was recorded a few times. Any gene name here is a mouse gene name. Sequencing ends 4 residues short of the CDR3 end; the germline J gene provides the rest. Different DNA sequences within this sample yield the same CDR3. The chain employs TRBV5 and TRBJ2-7; TRBD1 is a possible D gene (5 bases). Trimming stripped 4 bases from V and 3 bases from J, with 7 bases between. Germline V lookup: CDR1 LGHNA, CDR2 YNLKQL (reference sequence). CDR3 length: 12 residues. The sequenced CDR3 bases are TGTGCCAGCAGCCCTCAGGGCTAT. Translated: CASSPQGY. The CDR3 as a whole reads CASSPQGYEQYF.

As to this clone: The listed genes are named as in mouse. The read finishes 4 residues shy of the CDR3 end, and the germline J gene is used to complete it. The gene calls are TRBV13-2 and TRBJ1-1; possible D gene TRBD1, 6 bases. This CDR3 region has 16 residues. Germline loops: CDR1 NNHNN, CDR2 SYGAGS (reference sequence). The CDR3 DNA, read in part, is TGTGCCAGCGGTGATGCGGGACTGGGGGGGCGTGGA. This gives the protein CASGDAGLGGRG. The entire CDR3 protein is CASGDAGLGGRGEVFF.

To note about this clone: Mouse names are used for the genes. The read terminates 4 residues ahead of where the CDR3 ends, so the germline J gene completes it. Distinct nucleotide sequences in the sample also encode this CDR3. The chain uses TRBV13-2 and TRBJ2-2; TRBD2 aligns across 10 bases. This CDR3 has 17 residues. Germline assignment: CDR1 NNHNN and CDR2 SYGAGS (reference sequence). The V gene end was trimmed by 0 bases and the J gene end by 0 bases; junction bases not matched to a gene: 2. The sequenced CDR3 bases are TGTGCCAGCGGTGATGCTGGACTGGGGGCAAACACCGGG. This gives the protein CASGDAGLGANTG. The entire CDR3 protein reads CASGDAGLGANTGQLYF.

This clone turned up a few times. Mouse germline and gene names are used. The read comes to an end 4 residues before the CDR3 does, leaving the germline J gene to fill in the end. The chain combines TRBV13-3 with TRBJ2-1; maybe TRBD1 (6 bases). Germline V gene lookup returns CDR1 NNHDY and CDR2 SYVADS. There are 13 residues in the CDR3. The covered CDR3 bases are TGTGCCAGCAGTGAAAGGGGGAGGGCT. As protein: CASSERGRA. The whole CDR3 region reads CASSERGRAEQFF.

With regard to this clone: Gene and germline names: mouse. The read ends 4 residues shy of where the CDR3 ends; the end is completed using the germline J gene. The chain has TRBV29 and TRBJ2-1, with D maybe TRBD1 (6 bases). The CDR3 loop spans 13 amino acids. Trimming shortened V by 9 bases and J by 3 bases, and 12 bases separated the two germline ends. CDR1 and CDR2 from the germline V gene are MSHET and SYDVDS. The CDR3 sequence: CARAQGFYAEQFF. The CDR3 bases that were read are TGTGCTAGGGCTCAGGGGTTCTATGCT.

As regards this clone: Mouse gene names apply. Within the sample, other DNA sequences also encode this same CDR3. The CDR3: CTCSADWGGAGAEQFF. The sequenced CDR3 bases are TGCACCTGCAGTGCAGACTGGGGGGGCGCGGGGGCT. This rearrangement joins TRBV1 to TRBJ2-1; 10 nucleotides align to TRBD2. The sequenced fragment ends 4 residues before the CDR3 boundary, so the rest is inferred from the germline J gene. The CDR3 totals 16 residues. Germline CDR1 and CDR2: NSQYPW and LRSPGD (reference sequence).

With respect to this clone: Gene names are mouse gene names. Coverage ceases 4 residues before the CDR3 finishes, and the germline J gene fills in the end. This sequence joins TRBV5 and TRBJ2-1; perhaps D is TRBD1 or TRBD2 (6 bases each). The germline V gene encodes CDR1 LGHNA and CDR2 YNLKQL (reference sequence). There are 13 residues in the CDR3. The covered CDR3 bases are TGTGCCAGCAGCCAGGGGGCGTTGGCT. This translates into CASSQGALA. The full CDR3 is CASSQGALAEQFF.

A word on this clone: Genes and germline come from the mouse. The CDR3 goes on 4 residues after the read ends, and that part is filled in from the germline J gene. Within the sample, other DNA sequences also encode this same CDR3. J is TRBJ2-7 and V is TRBV13-1, with no clear D. Germline assignment: CDR1 NSHNY and CDR2 SYGAGN. This CDR3 spans 11 amino acids. V was trimmed by 4 bases and J by 3 bases, leaving 5 bases between them. Partial CDR3 DNA: TGTGCCAGCAGTCCCAGCTAT. It codes for CASSPSY. Given in full, the CDR3 is CASSPSYEQYF.

This clone appeared a few times. Gene names and germline match the mouse. The read ends 4 residues before the CDR3 terminus; that terminus is restored from the germline J gene. V usage is TRBV31 and J usage is TRBJ2-1; 8 positions agree with TRBD2. Per the germline V gene, CDR1 is GKSSPN and CDR2 is SITVG. The CDR3 runs to 15 residues. The J segment lost 0 bases and the V segment lost 0 bases, leaving 1 base of the junction unmatched. Incomplete CDR3 DNA: TGTGCCTGGAGTCTACTGGGGGCTAACTATGCT. Its protein is CAWSLLGANYA. The complete CDR3 protein is CAWSLLGANYAEQFF. The whole variable domain, filled in from reference TRBV31 and TRBJ2-1, reads AQTIHQWPVAEIKAVGSPLSLGCTIKGKSSPNLYWYWQATGGTLQQLFYSITVGQVESVVQLNLSASRPKDDQFILSTEKLLLSHSGFYLCAWSLLGANYAEQFFGPGTRLTVL.

This clone was picked up a small number of times. These gene names are mouse names. With the read ending 4 residues before the CDR3 end, the germline J gene is used to fill in that end. V is TRBV1 and J is TRBJ2-1; the match to TRBD1 covers 8 bases. J was trimmed by 6 bases and V by 2 bases; bases with no gene match: 3. The CDR3 is 14 amino acids. Looked up from germline, CDR1 is NSQYPW and CDR2 is LRSPGD (reference sequence). This chain's CDR3 is CTCSAQGAGAEQFF. Partial CDR3 DNA: TGCACCTGCAGTGCACAGGGGGCAGGTGCT.

Regarding this clone: Germline and genes: mouse. The read stops 4 residues short of the end of the CDR3; the missing end is completed from the germline J gene. This sample also contains other DNA sequences that code for the same CDR3. This chain connects TRBV13-1 to TRBJ2-5; TRBD1 agrees at 7 bases. The CDR3 extends over 13 amino acids. V was clipped by 4 bases and J by 3 bases; unmatched bases: 2. CDR1 NSHNY and CDR2 SYGAGN come from the germline V gene. The CDR3 loop is CASSSTGQDTQYF. The CDR3 bases that were read are TGTGCCAGCAGTTCGACAGGGCAAGAC.

This clone occurred a few times. Mouse gene names and germline throughout. The read falls 4 residues short of the CDR3 end, and the missing part is taken from the germline J gene. The same CDR3 is also encoded by other DNA sequences in this sample. The genes are TRBV13-1 and TRBJ1-2, with D perhaps TRBD1 (6 bases). The germline CDR1 and CDR2 sequences are NSHNY and SYGAGN. The V end was cut by 5 bases, the J end by 0 bases, with 11 bases between. The CDR3 runs 14 residues. Partial CDR3 DNA: TGTGCCAGCAGCCAACAGGGAGCAAACTCC. This gives the protein CASSQQGANS. The full-length CDR3 reads as CASSQQGANSDYTF.

This clone has only a few counts. Gene and germline names: mouse. The read halts 4 residues ahead of the CDR3 end, with the missing end drawn from the germline J gene. The rearrangement joins TRBV31 to TRBJ2-7, with TRBD2 matching 9 bases. Trimming at V came to 1 base and at J to 0 bases, leaving 4 bases not matched to a gene. CDR3 size: 15 residues. The germline V gene encodes CDR1 GKSSPN and CDR2 SITVG. Incomplete CDR3 DNA: TGTGCCTGGAGTCCGGGACTGGGAAGCTCCTAT. Protein product: CAWSPGLGSSY. The whole CDR3 protein reads CAWSPGLGSSYEQYF.

Points on this clone: Genes here carry mouse names. The read terminates 4 residues before the CDR3 end, so the remaining end is supplied by the germline J gene. This chain uses TRBV1 with TRBJ2-3; 7 bases map to TRBD1. The CDR3 totals 15 residues. Germline V gene lookup returns CDR1 NSQYPW and CDR2 LRSPGD (reference sequence). After removal of 5 bases from V and 0 bases from J, the junction contained 5 bases not matched to a gene. The CDR3 region is CTCSKDRSSAETLYF. The CDR3 bases that were read are TGCACCTGCAGTAAGGACAGGTCTAGTGCAGAA.

On this clone: Gene names are mouse gene names. The CDR3 end lies 4 residues beyond the end of the read and is filled in from the germline J gene. Other nucleotide sequences from this sample produce the same CDR3. The rearrangement joins TRBV1 to TRBJ2-1; 7 bases map to TRBD1. V lost 3 bases and J lost 1; bases outside the gene matches: 3. Germline lookup yields CDR1 NSQYPW and CDR2 LRSPGD (reference sequence). This CDR3 comprises 15 residues. The part of the CDR3 DNA that was read is TGCACCTGCAGTGCCCTCAGGGGGAACTATGCT. This codes for CTCSALRGNYA. The entire CDR3 protein is CTCSALRGNYAEQFF.

In regard to this clone: The gene symbols are mouse symbols. The read terminates 3 residues ahead of where the CDR3 ends, so the germline J gene completes it. This same CDR3 is encoded by further DNA sequences in the sample. The V gene is TRBV13-1, the J gene TRBJ1-6, with D perhaps matching TRBD1 (5 bases). TRBJ1-6 qualifies as an ORF whose function is uncertain. The V gene lost 5 bases and the J gene lost 0 bases, with 9 bases spanning the gap. Germline V gene lookup returns CDR1 NSHNY and CDR2 SYGAGN. CDR3 size: 15 residues. CDR3 bases read: TGTGCCAGCAGCGGAGACAGTTCCTATAATTCGCCC. Residues: CASSGDSSYNSP. The CDR3 reads in full as CASSGDSSYNSPLYF.

Concerning this clone: Mouse names are used for the genes. The CDR3 end is not reached by the read, which stops 4 residues before it; the germline J gene fills it in. The rearrangement links TRBV5 to TRBJ2-1; 9 bases agree with TRBD1. The CDR3 loop spans 14 amino acids. Trimming took 4 bases from V and 2 from J; bases not matched to a gene: 0. Germline values: CDR1 LGHNA, CDR2 YNLKQL (reference sequence). The CDR3 loop reads CASSRDRDYAEQFF. The sequenced CDR3 bases are TGTGCCAGCAGCCGGGACAGGGACTATGCT.

A note on this clone: Genes and germline come from the mouse. The CDR3 end falls 4 residues outside the read, so it is completed with the germline J gene. This chain links TRBV1 with TRBJ1-1; TRBD1 is a possible D gene (5 bases). Per the germline V gene, CDR1 is NSQYPW and CDR2 is LRSPGD (reference sequence). The CDR3 has 12 residues. The CDR3 DNA, read in part, is TGCACCTGCAGTTCTCAGGGTTCA. It translates to CTCSSQGS. The entire CDR3 is CTCSSQGSEVFF.

This clone was detected ten times or more. Mouse gene names and germline throughout. The CDR3 end is not reached by the read, which stops 4 residues before it; the germline J gene fills it in. This sample includes further DNA sequences coding for the same CDR3. The chain uses TRBV13-1 and TRBJ2-1, with 10 bases fitting TRBD2. This CDR3 has 14 residues. CDR1 NSHNY and CDR2 SYGAGN come from the germline V gene. The CDR3 reads CASSDLGGRAEQFF. The sequenced CDR3 bases are TGTGCCAGCAGTGATCTGGGGGGGCGGGCT.

This clone was found a few times. Gene names and germline match the mouse. Sequencing ends 4 residues short of the CDR3 end; the germline J gene provides the rest. This sample includes further DNA sequences coding for the same CDR3. The V and J genes are TRBV1 and TRBJ2-5, with 11 bases aligning to TRBD2. In germline, CDR1 is NSQYPW, CDR2 LRSPGD (reference sequence). The length of the CDR3 is 14 residues. The CDR3 sequence is CTCSATGGADTQYF. The DNA read from the CDR3 is TGCACCTGCAGTGCCACTGGGGGGGCCGAC.

This clone was seen ten or more times. Mouse names are used for the genes. The read finishes 4 residues shy of the CDR3 end, and the germline J gene is used to complete it. The same CDR3 can be traced to other DNA sequences in this sample. The chain links TRBV5 to TRBJ2-7, with 8 bases identical to TRBD1. Germline values: CDR1 LGHNA, CDR2 YNLKQL (reference sequence). This CDR3 is 12 amino acids long. The CDR3 reads CASSRQGYEQYF. The CDR3 DNA, read in part, is TGTGCCAGCAGCCGACAGGGGTAT.

This clone was detected a few times. Gene names refer to mouse genes. The CDR3 extends 4 residues past the end of the read, so its final part is completed from the germline J gene. The chain has TRBV19 and TRBJ2-5; 7 bases agree with TRBD1. Trimming took 6 bases from V and 2 from J; bases not matched to a gene: 3. The CDR3 consists of 13 residues. CDR1 and CDR2 (germline): FNHDT, SITEND (reference sequence). CDR3: CASTGQPQDTQYF. CDR3 bases read: TGTGCCAGCACGGGACAGCCCCAAGAC.

This clone has only a few counts. The gene symbols are mouse symbols. The read ends 4 residues before the CDR3 terminus; that terminus is restored from the germline J gene. Other DNA sequences within the sample encode an identical CDR3. The chain carries TRBV1 and TRBJ1-1; D is ambiguous. Germline CDR1 NSQYPW, CDR2 LRSPGD (reference sequence). V was pared by 0 bases and J by 1 base, with 6 bases between. This CDR3 contains 14 residues. CDR3 protein: CTCSADRGNTEVFF. The part of the CDR3 DNA that was read is TGCACCTGCAGTGCAGATAGAGGGAACACA.

In regard to this clone: Gene names and germline match the mouse. The read terminates 4 residues before the CDR3 end, so the remaining end is supplied by the germline J gene. The chain carries TRBV13-1 and TRBJ2-2, with TRBD1 matching over 10 bases. The CDR3 runs 16 residues. Germline V gene lookup returns CDR1 NSHNY and CDR2 SYGAGN. The V gene end was trimmed by 3 bases and the J gene end by 0 bases; junction bases not matched to a gene: 2. CDR3: CASSGDRGPNTGQLYF. Incomplete CDR3 DNA: TGTGCCAGCAGTGGGGACAGGGGCCCAAACACCGGG.

Only a few counts were recorded for this clone. A much bigger clone sits one base away, suggesting this may be a read error. Genes and germline are mouse. The read terminates 4 residues before the CDR3 end, so the remaining end is supplied by the germline J gene. The sample has other DNA sequences that encode this CDR3 too. The V and J genes are TRBV13-1 and TRBJ1-2; D is ambiguous. With 4 bases removed from V and 2 bases from J, the gap between germline ends came to 3 bases. This CDR3 is 11 amino acids long. The germline gives CDR1 NSHNY, CDR2 SYGAGN. The CDR3 loop is CASSQNSDYTF. The part of the CDR3 DNA that was read is TGTGCCAGCAGTCAGAACTCC.